These 16 T cell receptor beta chains came from one sample sequenced in a study of high-grade serous ovarian cancer treatment subgroups. Some clones are missing from TCRdb's copy, which holds only in-frame ones; the method was immunoSEQ multiplex PCR. The sample comprises some 6,000 clones, roughly 77% of which are singletons, and 6% to 7% rests with the top ten. Tumor samples were obtained before definitive surgery or chemotherapy. Sequenced sample: tumor tissue. These receptors came from a human donor with high-grade serous ovarian cancer.

This rearrangement joins TRBV18 to TRBJ2-5, with D tentatively TRBD1 (6 bases). Trimming removed 1 base from V and 3 bases from J, with 9 bases in between. The CDR3 sequence is 14 residues long. CDR1 is KGHSH and CDR2 is LQKENI in the germline V gene. CDR3 in DNA: TGTGCCAGCTCACCACAATCAGGGGAAGAGACCCAGTACTTC. This gives the protein CASSPQSGEETQYF.

This clone appeared a few times. The V and J genes are TRBV6-6 and TRBJ2-2, with unresolved D. The CDR3 loop spans 15 amino acids. Trimming took 8 bases from V and 5 from J, leaving 18 bases between them. Germline lookup yields CDR1 MNHNY and CDR2 SVGAGI (reference sequence). CDR3 loop: CASSPESLWTGELFF. In DNA, the CDR3 is TGTGCCAGCTCCCCTGAAAGCTTGTGGACCGGGGAGCTGTTTTTT.

This chain connects TRBV9 to TRBJ2-5; perhaps TRBD2 as D (5 bases). The CDR3 sequence is 15 residues long. Looked up from germline, CDR1 is SGDLS and CDR2 is YYNGEE. Trimming took 4 bases from V and 3 from J, leaving 16 bases between them. This CDR3 is CASSPQLGREETQYF. CDR3 in DNA: TGTGCCAGCAGCCCTCAACTAGGAAGAGAAGAGACCCAGTACTTC.

V is TRBV11-2 and J is TRBJ2-5; TRBD2 matches 9 bases. Judging by the DNA end, TRBJ2-7 fits better; the J call may be wrong. Germline V gives CDR1 SGHAT, CDR2 FQNNGV. The CDR3 loop spans 15 amino acids. Written as DNA, the CDR3 is TGTGCCAGCAGCCCCAGCGGGGGGACTTCCTACGAGCAGTACTTC. This translates into CASSPSGGTSYEQYF.

The V call is TRBV19, the J call TRBJ1-1, with D unclear. The V end was cut by 2 bases, the J end by 2 bases, with 9 bases between. The CDR3 spans 14 residues. CDR1 is LNHDA and CDR2 is SQIVND in the germline V gene (reference sequence). The CDR3 DNA follows: TGTGCCAGTAGTATATATGGCAGAAACACTGAAGCTTTCTTT. This sequence encodes CASSIYGRNTEAFF.

This sequence joins TRBV19 and TRBJ1-4; 9 positions agree with TRBD1. Unmatched junction bases numbered 11, after V lost 3 bases and J lost 3 bases. The CDR3 sequence is 18 residues long. Germline loops: CDR1 LNHDA, CDR2 SQIVND (reference sequence). DNA of the CDR3: TGTGCCAGTAGTATCTCTGGGACAGGGTTTAAGGCTAATGAAAAACTGTTTTTT. It yields the protein CASSISGTGFKANEKLFF.

This clone has just a few counts. V usage is TRBV29-1 and J usage is TRBJ2-3, with 7 bases that match TRBD2. The CDR3 sequence is 13 residues long. Germline V gene data show CDR1 as SQVTM and CDR2 as ANQGSEA. V shed 6 bases and J 0 bases; nucleotides not matched to a gene: 3. The CDR3 reads CSVQRGSTDTQYF. The CDR3 DNA is TGCAGCGTGCAGCGGGGCAGCACAGATACGCAGTATTTT.

This clone was detected only once. The chain recombines TRBV19 with TRBJ1-6; no firm D call. The germline CDR1 and CDR2 sequences are LNHDA and SQIVND (reference sequence). CDR3 length: 15 amino acids. V lost 1 base and J lost 5, with 9 bases in between. CDR3 residues: CASSIVAMDNSPLHF. The CDR3 nucleotides read TGTGCCAGTAGTATAGTGGCCATGGATAATTCACCCCTCCACTTT.

This chain connects TRBV19 to TRBJ1-1, with D tentatively TRBD1 (5 bases). Trimming pared 5 bases from V and 10 bases from J, leaving 17 bases between. The V gene's germline CDR1 is LNHDA and CDR2 SQIVND (reference sequence). The CDR3 sequence is 13 residues long. The CDR3 bases are TGTGCCAGTAGTCTCGGGACCGTCCCCCGAGCTTTCTTT. Amino acid sequence: CASSLGTVPRAFF.

The chain is built from TRBV28 and TRBJ1-2, with 10 bases matching TRBD1. The V segment lost 6 bases and the J segment 7 bases; nucleotides outside the gene matches: 5. The CDR3 has 13 amino acids. In germline, CDR1 is MDHEN, CDR2 SYDVKM. The CDR3, as DNA: TGTGCCAGCAGGACCGGGACAGGGGCTGGCTACACCTTC. Translation gives CASRTGTGAGYTF.

About this clone: One end of the junction varies from germline; a read error may be responsible. This sample also contains other DNA sequences that code for the same CDR3. The CDR3 nucleotides are TGTGCCACCAGCGGGGGGGACAGGGTAGGAGATACGCAATATTTT. Its protein is CATSGGDRVGDTQYF. The rearrangement links TRBV15 to TRBJ2-3; the match to TRBD1 covers 9 bases. Germline lookup yields CDR1 LNHNV and CDR2 YYDKDF (reference sequence). The CDR3 has 15 amino acids.

This chain connects TRBV30 to TRBJ1-5; tentatively, D is TRBD1 (5 bases). The CDR3 has 14 amino acids. V was clipped by 0 bases and J by 6 bases, with 12 bases between them. CDR1 and CDR2 from the germline V gene are GTSNPN and SVGIG (reference sequence). CDR3 region: CAWSVAQRGQPQHF. In DNA form, the CDR3 reads TGTGCCTGGAGTGTCGCCCAGAGGGGTCAGCCCCAGCATTTT. Variable domain in full (rest from reference TRBV30 and TRBJ1-5): SQTIHQWPATLVQPVGSPLSLECTVEGTSNPNLYWYRQAAGRGLQLLFYSVGIGQISSEVPQNLSASRPQDRQFILSSKKLLLSDSGFYLCAWSVAQRGQPQHFGDGTRLSIL.

The count of this clone is one. The V gene is TRBV19, the J gene TRBJ2-3; possible D gene TRBD2, 6 bases. This CDR3 has 13 residues. The V and J ends lost 5 bases and 7 bases respectively, with 13 bases between them. Per the germline V gene, CDR1 is LNHDA and CDR2 is SQIVND (reference sequence). The CDR3 DNA sequence: TGTGCCAGTAGTGGGAGGTCCGCCCATACGCAGTATTTT. This sequence encodes CASSGRSAHTQYF.

V gene TRBV11-3 combines with J gene TRBJ2-5, with 7 bases identical to TRBD1. The V and J ends lost 2 bases and 2 bases, in that order; junction bases with no gene match: 5. The germline V gene encodes CDR1 SGHNT and CDR2 YENEEA. This CDR3 region has 15 residues. CDR3 protein: CASSLSWTGQETQYF. The CDR3, as DNA: TGTGCCAGCAGCTTATCTTGGACAGGACAAGAGACCCAGTACTTC.

V gene TRBV9 combines with J gene TRBJ1-3; D is unresolved. Germline CDR1 is SGDLS and CDR2 is YYNGEE. This CDR3 spans 16 amino acids. The ends were cut back, 2 bases at V and 0 bases at J, with 12 bases in the middle. The CDR3 sequence is CASSVGQAFSGNTIYF. DNA of the CDR3: TGTGCCAGCAGCGTCGGGCAGGCATTCTCTGGAAACACCATATATTTT.

This chain links TRBV5-4 with TRBJ1-1, with unresolved D. The CDR3 has 17 amino acids. The V and J ends lost 2 bases and 1 base respectively, with 18 bases between them. The germline V gene has CDR1 SGHNT and CDR2 YYREEE (reference sequence). The DNA for the CDR3 is TGTGCCAGCAGCTTAATTTGGCCAGCCGACCGGAACACTGAAGCTTTCTTT. It translates to CASSLIWPADRNTEAFF.